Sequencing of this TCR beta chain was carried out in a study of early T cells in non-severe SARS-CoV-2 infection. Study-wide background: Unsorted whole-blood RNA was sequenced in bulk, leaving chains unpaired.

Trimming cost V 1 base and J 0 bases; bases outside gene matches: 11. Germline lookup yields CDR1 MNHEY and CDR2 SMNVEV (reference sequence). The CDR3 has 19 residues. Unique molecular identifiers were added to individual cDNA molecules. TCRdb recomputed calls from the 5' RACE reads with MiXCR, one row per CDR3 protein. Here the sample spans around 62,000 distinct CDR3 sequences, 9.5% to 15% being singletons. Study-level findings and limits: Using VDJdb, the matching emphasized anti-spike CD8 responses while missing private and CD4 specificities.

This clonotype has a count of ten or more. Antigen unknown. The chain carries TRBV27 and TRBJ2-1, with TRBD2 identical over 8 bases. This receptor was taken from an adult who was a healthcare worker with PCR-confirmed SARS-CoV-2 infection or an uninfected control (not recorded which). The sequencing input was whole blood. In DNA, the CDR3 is TGTGCCAGCAGTTTATTAGGAGCGGGAGTGTACAGCTCCTACAATGAGCAGTTCTTC. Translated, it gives CASSLLGAGVYSSYNEQFF.